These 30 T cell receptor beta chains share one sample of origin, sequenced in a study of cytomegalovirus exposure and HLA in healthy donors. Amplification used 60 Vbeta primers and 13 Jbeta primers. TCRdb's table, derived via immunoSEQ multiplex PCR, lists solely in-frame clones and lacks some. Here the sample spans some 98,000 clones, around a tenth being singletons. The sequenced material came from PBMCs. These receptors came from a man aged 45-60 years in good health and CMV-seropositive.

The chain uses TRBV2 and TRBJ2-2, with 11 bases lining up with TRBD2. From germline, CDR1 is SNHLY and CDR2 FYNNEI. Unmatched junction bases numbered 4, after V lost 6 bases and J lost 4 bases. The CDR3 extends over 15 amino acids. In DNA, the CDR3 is TGTGCCAGCAGACCGACTAGCGGGACCACCGGGGAGCTGTTTTTT. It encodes CASRPTSGTTGELFF.

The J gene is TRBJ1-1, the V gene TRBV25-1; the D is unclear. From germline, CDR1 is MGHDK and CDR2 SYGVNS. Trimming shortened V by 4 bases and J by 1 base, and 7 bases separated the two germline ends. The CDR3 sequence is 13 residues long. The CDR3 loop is CASSGHTNTEAFF. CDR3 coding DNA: TGTGCCAGCAGTGGACACACGAACACTGAAGCTTTCTTT. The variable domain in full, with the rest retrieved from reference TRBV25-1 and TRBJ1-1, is EADIYQTPRYLVIGTGKKITLECSQTMGHDKMYWYQQDPGMELHLIHYSYGVNSTEKGDLSSESTVSRIRTEHFPLTLESARPSHTSQYLCASSGHTNTEAFFGQGTRLTVV.

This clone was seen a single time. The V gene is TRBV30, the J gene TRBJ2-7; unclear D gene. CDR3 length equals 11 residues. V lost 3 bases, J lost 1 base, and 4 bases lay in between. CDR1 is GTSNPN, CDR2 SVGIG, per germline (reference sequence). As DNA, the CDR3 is TGTGCCTGGAGCTTTTCCTACGAGCAGTACTTC. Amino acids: CAWSFSYEQYF.

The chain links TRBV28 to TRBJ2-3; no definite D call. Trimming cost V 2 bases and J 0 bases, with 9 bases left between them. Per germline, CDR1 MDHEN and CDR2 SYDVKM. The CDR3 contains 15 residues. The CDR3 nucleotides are TGTGCCAGCAGTTTACTGTTTTCTAGCACAGATACGCAGTATTTT. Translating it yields CASSLLFSSTDTQYF.

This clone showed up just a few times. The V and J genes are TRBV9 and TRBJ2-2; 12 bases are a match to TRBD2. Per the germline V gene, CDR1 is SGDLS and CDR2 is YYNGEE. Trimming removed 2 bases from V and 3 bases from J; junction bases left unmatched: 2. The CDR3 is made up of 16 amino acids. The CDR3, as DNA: TGTGCCAGCAGCGTCCGACTAGCGGGAGACACCGGGGAGCTGTTTTTT. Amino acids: CASSVRLAGDTGELFF.

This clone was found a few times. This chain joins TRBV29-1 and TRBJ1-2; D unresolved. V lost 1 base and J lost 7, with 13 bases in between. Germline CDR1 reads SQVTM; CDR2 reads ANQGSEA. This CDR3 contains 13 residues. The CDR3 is CSVEGRTRGGYTF. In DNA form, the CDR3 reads TGCAGCGTTGAAGGGCGGACGCGGGGTGGCTACACCTTC. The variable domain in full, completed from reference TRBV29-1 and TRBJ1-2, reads SAVISQKPSRDICQRGTSLTIQCQVDSQVTMMFWYRQQPGQSLTLIATANQGSEATYESGFVIDKFPISRPNLTFSTLTVSNMSPEDSSIYLCSVEGRTRGGYTFGSGTRLTVV.

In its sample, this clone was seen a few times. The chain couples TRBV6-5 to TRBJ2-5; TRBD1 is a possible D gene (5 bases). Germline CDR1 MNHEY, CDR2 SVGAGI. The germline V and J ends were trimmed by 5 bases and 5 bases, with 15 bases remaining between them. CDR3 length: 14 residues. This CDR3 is CASSRTKGVETQYF. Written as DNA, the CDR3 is TGTGCCAGCAGTCGCACGAAAGGGGTCGAGACCCAGTACTTC.

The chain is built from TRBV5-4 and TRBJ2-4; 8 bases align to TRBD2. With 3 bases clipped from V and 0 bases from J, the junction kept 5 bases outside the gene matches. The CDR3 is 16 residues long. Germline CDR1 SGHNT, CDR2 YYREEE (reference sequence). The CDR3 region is CASSSGGEVAKNIQYF. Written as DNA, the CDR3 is TGTGCCAGCAGCTCGGGAGGGGAGGTAGCCAAAAACATTCAGTACTTC.

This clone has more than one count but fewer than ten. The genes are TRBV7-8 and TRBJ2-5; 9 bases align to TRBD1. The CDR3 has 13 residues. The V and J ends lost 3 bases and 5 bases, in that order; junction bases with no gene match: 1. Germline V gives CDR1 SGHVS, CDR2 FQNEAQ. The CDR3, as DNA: TGTGCCAGCAGCTTTGGACAGGGGGAGACCCAGTACTTC. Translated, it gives CASSFGQGETQYF.

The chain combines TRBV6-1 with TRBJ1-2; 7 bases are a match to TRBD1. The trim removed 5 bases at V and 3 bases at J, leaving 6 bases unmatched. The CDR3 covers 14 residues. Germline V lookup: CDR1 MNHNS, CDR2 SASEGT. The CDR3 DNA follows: TGTGCCAGCAGTCGACAGGGCGTCGACTATGGCTACACCTTC. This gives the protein CASSRQGVDYGYTF.

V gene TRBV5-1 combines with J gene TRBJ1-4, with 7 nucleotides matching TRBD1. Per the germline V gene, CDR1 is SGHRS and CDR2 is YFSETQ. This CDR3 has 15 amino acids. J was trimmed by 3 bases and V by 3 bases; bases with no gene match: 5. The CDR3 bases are TGCGCCAGCAGCTCCTGGGACAGCTCTAATGAAAAACTGTTTTTT. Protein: CASSSWDSSNEKLFF.

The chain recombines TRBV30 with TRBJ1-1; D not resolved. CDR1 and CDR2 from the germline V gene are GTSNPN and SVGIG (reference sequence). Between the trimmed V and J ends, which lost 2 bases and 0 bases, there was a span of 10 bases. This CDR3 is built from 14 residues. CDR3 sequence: CAWSWSNMNTEAFF. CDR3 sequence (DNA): TGTGCCTGGAGTTGGAGTAACATGAACACTGAAGCTTTCTTT.

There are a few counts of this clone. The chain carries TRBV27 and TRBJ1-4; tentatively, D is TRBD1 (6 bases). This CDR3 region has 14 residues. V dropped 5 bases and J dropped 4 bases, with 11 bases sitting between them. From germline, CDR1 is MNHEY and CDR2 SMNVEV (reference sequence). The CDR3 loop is CASSLIGGNEKLFF. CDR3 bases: TGTGCCAGCAGTCTGATAGGGGGTAATGAAAAACTGTTTTTT.

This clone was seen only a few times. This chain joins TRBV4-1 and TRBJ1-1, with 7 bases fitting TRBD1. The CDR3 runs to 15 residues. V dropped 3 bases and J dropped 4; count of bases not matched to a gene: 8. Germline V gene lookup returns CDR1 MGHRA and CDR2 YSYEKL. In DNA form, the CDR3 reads TGCGCCAGCAGCCACCCAGACAGGGAAGCCACTGAAGCTTTCTTT. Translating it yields CASSHPDREATEAFF.

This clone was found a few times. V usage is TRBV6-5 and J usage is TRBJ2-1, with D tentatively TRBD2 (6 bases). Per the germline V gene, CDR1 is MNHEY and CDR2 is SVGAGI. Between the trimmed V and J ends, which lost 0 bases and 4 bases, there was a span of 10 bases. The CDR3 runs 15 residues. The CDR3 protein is CASSYSEGKYNEQFF. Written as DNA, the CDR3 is TGTGCCAGCAGTTACTCGGAGGGGAAGTACAATGAGCAGTTCTTC.

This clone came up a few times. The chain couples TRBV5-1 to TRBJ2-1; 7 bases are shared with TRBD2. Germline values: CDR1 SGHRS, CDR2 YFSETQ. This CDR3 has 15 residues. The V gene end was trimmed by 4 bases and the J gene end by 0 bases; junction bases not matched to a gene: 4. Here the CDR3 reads CASSTSGDSYNEQFF. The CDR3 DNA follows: TGCGCCAGCAGCACGAGCGGGGACTCCTACAATGAGCAGTTCTTC.

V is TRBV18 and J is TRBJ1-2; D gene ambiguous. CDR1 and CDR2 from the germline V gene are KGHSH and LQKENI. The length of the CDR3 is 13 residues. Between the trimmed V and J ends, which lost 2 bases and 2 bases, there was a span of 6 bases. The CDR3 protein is CASSPRENYGYTF. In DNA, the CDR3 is TGTGCCAGCTCACCAAGGGAGAACTATGGCTACACCTTC.

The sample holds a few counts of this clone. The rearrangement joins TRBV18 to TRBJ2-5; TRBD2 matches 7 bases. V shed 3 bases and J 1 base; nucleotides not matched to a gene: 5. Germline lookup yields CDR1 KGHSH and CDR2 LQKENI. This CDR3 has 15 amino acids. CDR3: CASSPGGRVQETQYF. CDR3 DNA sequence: TGTGCCAGCTCACCGGGGGGGAGAGTCCAAGAGACCCAGTACTTC.

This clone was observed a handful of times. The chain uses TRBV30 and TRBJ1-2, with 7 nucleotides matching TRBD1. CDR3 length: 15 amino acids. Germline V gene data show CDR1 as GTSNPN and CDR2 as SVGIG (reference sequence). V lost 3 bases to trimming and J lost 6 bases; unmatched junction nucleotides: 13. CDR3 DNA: TGTGCCTGGAGAGCCCACAGGGGTTTGGGAGATGGCTACACCTTC. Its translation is CAWRAHRGLGDGYTF.

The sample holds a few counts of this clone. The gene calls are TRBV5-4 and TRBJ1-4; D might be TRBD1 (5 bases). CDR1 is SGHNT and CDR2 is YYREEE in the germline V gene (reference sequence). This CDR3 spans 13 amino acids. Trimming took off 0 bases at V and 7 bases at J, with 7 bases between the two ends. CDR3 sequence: CASSLATGEKLFF. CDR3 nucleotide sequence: TGTGCCAGCAGCTTGGCAACAGGTGAAAAACTGTTTTTT. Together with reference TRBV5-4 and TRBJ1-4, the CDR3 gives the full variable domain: ETGVTQSPTHLIKTRGQQVTLRCSSQSGHNTVSWYQQALGQGPQFIFQYYREEENGRGNFPPRFSGLQFPNYSSELNVNALELDDSALYLCASSLATGEKLFFGSGTQLSVL.

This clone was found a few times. The CDR3 reads CSVTGLAGRTDTQYF. The CDR3 bases are TGCAGCGTAACTGGACTAGCGGGAAGGACAGATACGCAGTATTTT. This chain links TRBV29-1 with TRBJ2-3; 12 positions match TRBD2. Germline values: CDR1 SQVTM, CDR2 ANQGSEA. With V trimmed by 6 bases and J by 3 bases, 7 bases remained unmatched. The CDR3 totals 15 residues.

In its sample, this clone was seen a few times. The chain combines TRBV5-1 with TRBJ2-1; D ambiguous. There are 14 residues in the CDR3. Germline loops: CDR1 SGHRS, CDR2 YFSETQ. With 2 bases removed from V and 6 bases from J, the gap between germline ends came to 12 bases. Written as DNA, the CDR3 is TGCGCCAGCAGCTTTGCCCTAAATCCCAATGAGCAGTTCTTC. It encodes CASSFALNPNEQFF.

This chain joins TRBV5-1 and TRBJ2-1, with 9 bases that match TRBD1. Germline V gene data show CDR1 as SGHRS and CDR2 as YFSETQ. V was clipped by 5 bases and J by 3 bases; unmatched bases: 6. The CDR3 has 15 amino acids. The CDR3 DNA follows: TGCGCCAGCAGAGTGGGACAGGGAGACTACAATGAGCAGTTCTTC. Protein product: CASRVGQGDYNEQFF.

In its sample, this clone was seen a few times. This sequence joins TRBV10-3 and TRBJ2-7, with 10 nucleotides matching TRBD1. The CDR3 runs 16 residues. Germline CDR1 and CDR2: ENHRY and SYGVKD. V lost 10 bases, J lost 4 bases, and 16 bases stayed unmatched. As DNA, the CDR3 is TGTGCCACGTTAAACTCCTGGACAGGGGGAAGGTACGAGCAGTACTTC. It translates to CATLNSWTGGRYEQYF.

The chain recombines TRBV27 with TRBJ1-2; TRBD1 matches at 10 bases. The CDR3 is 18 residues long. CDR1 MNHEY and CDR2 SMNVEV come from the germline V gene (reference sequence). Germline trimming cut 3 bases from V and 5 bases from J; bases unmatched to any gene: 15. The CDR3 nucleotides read TGTGCCAGCAGTTTCGCCACCGGGACAGGGGCATTATCTTATGGCTACACCTTC. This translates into CASSFATGTGALSYGYTF.

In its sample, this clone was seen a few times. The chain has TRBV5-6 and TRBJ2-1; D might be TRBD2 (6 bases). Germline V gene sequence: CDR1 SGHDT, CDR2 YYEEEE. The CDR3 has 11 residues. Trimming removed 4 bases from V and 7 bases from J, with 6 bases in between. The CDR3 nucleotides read TGTGCCAGCAGCCGGGAGAATGAGCAGTTCTTC. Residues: CASSRENEQFF.

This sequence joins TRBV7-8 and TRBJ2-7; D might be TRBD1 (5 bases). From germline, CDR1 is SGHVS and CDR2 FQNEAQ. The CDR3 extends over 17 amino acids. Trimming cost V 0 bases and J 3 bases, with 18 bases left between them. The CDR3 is CASSLAKVRDRNYEQYF. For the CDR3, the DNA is TGTGCCAGCAGCTTAGCTAAGGTCCGAGACAGAAACTACGAGCAGTACTTC.

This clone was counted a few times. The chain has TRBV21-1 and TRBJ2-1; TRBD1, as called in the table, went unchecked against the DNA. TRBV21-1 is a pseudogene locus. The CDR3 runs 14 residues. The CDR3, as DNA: TGTGCCAGCAGCCTACGACACGTCTACAATGAGCAGTTCTTC. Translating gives CASSLRHVYNEQFF.

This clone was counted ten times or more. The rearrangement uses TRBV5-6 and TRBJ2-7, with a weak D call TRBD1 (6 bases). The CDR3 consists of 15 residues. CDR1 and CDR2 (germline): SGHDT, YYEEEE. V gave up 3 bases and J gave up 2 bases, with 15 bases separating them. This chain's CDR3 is CASSWKQGEAYEQYF. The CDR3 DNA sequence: TGTGCCAGCAGCTGGAAACAGGGTGAGGCCTACGAGCAGTACTTC.

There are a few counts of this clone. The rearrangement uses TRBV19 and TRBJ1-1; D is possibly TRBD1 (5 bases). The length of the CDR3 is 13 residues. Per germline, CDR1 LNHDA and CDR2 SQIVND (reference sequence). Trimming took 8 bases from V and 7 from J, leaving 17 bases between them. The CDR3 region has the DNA TGTGCCAGTGTAGGGCGGGGGTACGGTGAAGCTTTCTTT. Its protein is CASVGRGYGEAFF.